Sequencing of this T cell receptor beta chain was carried out in a study of cytomegalovirus exposure and HLA in healthy donors. The wider study: Within the Caucasian-associated ancestry cluster were more than 75% of the approximately 400 genotyped donors. General study points: Excluded: some indistinguishable V segments such as TRBV6-2 and TRBV6-3. CMV serostatus was the only recorded immune exposure for donors.

The PCR used 60 Vbeta and 13 Jbeta primers. Original processing methods: In a later analysis, of roughly 83 million unique beta chains, roughly 11 million appeared in at least two donors. Measured with immunoSEQ multiplex PCR; TCRdb has only the in-frame clones, and not every one. Clonal size and the V and J genes are those of that table, whereas D and trimming came from the DNA. This sample has roughly 120,000 clones; under 90% occur once, and the top ten carry 3% to 5%. Notes on this clone: The antigen is not known.

The CDR3 extends over 15 amino acids. Germline V gene data show CDR1 as ENHRY and CDR2 as SYGVKD. J was trimmed by 2 bases and V by 10 bases; bases with no gene match: 7. This chain joins TRBV10-3 and TRBJ2-3, with 12 bases identical to TRBD2. This clonotype was sampled from a woman aged 30 to 39 in good health and CMV-seronegative. Specimen: PBMCs. The CDR3 nucleotides read TGTGCCACGATGGGACTAGCGGGCAACACAGATACGCAGTATTTT. It translates to CATMGLAGNTDTQYF.